This TCR beta chain appears in the sequencing data of a study of blood T cell repertoires in COVID-19. The germline V gene has CDR1 MGHRA and CDR2 YSYEKL. The CDR3 spans 15 residues. J gave up 5 bases and V 3 bases, and 6 bases lay outside the gene matches. Original processing methods: Amplification with reference gene primers provided the estimates of nucleated cell counts. Sequencing was performed with immunoSEQ multiplex PCR; in TCRdb, only in-frame clones are kept and a portion is missing. That table supplies the V and J calls and clone size; D and trimming were determined from the DNA. Among some 150,000 clones, about 91% were seen once, and the ten largest hold roughly 1%.

V and J are TRBV4-1 and TRBJ1-5; 8 nucleotides agree with TRBD1. The sample was peripheral blood. The origin of this receptor is a woman between 45 and 60 years old with acute or convalescent COVID-19. CDR3 DNA sequence: TGCGCCAGCAGCCAGATAGACAGGGGTGATCAGCCCCAGCATTTT. This translates into CASSQIDRGDQPQHF.